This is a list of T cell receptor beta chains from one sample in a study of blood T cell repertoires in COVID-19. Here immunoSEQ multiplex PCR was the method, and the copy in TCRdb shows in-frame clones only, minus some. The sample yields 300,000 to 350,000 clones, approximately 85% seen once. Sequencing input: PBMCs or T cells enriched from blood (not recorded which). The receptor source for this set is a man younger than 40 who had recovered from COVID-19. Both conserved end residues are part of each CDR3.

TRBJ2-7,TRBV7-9,CASSRLFGFEQYF
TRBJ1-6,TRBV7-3,CASSPTQGPNSPLHF
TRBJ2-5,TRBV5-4,CASSLEGAETQYF
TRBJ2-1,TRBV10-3,CATSRGLEGDEQFF
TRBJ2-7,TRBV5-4,CASSITGAPYEQYF
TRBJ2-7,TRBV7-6,CASSLELGLSYEQYF
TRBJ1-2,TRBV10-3,CAISEPTHRYGYTF
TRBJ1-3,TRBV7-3,CASSPGTGSGNTIYF
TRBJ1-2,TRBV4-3,CASSQGSRAYYGYTF
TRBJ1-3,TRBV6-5,CASSRTRVSGNTIYF
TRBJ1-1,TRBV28,CASRRTGEAEAFF
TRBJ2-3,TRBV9,CASSVVGTGGPTDTQYF
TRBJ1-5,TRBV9,CASSLAGQQDQPQHF
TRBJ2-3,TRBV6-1,CASSDLAGYTDTQYF
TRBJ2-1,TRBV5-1,CASSGSSGGSHNEQFF
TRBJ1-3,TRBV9,CASSVGAGPLSGNTIYF
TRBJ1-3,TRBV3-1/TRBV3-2,CASSQEILSGNTIYF
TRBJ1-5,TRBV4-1,CASSQEAQGSQPQHF
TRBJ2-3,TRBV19,CASTNGGPPLDTQYF
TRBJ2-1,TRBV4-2,CASSQDLEPNEQFF
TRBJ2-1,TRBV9,CASSVVAGGNEQFF
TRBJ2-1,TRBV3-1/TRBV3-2,CASTSGGSPEQFF
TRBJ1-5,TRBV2,CASSERTGGNQPQHF
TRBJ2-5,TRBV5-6,CASSPPGEGLPQYF
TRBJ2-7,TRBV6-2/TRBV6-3,CASSSRGTGGHEQYF
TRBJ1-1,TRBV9,CASSPWWGTGGKGTEAFF
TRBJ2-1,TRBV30,CAWSVGLAGAGEQFF
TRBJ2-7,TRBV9,CASSETGGHGYEQYF
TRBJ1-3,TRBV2,CASSPGHRNTIYF
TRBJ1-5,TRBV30,CAWSVSSGDGQPQHF
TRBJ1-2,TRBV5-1,CASSPHKEAPYGYTF
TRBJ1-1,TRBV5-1,CASSLASGSNAEAFF
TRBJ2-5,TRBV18,CASSPRDSQETQYF
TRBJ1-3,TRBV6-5,CASNIGGQAGNTIYF
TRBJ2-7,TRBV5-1,CASSSYQGYEQYF
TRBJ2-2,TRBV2,CATGLAVGELFF
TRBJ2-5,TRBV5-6,CASSLGSDYQETQYF
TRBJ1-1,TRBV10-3,CAISALLPGQGDTEAFF